These 30 T cell receptor beta chains share one sample of origin, sequenced in a study of technical replicates of blood from several donors. TCRdb keeps only in-frame clones here, not all; method: immunoSEQ multiplex PCR. The data show approximately 75,000 clones, 95% to 97% seen once. Input material: T cells isolated from PBMCs. These receptors were collected from a human donor in good health.

This chain links TRBV30 with TRBJ1-2; a weak D match, TRBD1 (5 bases). V gave up 4 bases and J gave up 6 bases, with 18 bases separating them. CDR3 length: 14 amino acids. CDR1 is GTSNPN and CDR2 is SVGIG in the germline V gene (reference sequence). The chain's CDR3 is CAWKWQGEFDGYTF. Written as DNA, the CDR3 is TGTGCCTGGAAATGGCAGGGCGAATTCGATGGCTACACCTTC.

This chain joins TRBV30 and TRBJ2-3; no firm D call. This CDR3 is built from 11 residues. Deletions cut 4 bases from V and 5 bases from J, with 7 bases between. The germline V gene encodes CDR1 GTSNPN and CDR2 SVGIG (reference sequence). The DNA of the CDR3 is TGTGCCTGGATTGCCGGAGATACGCAGTATTTT. Protein: CAWIAGDTQYF. The whole variable domain, remainder taken from reference TRBV30 and TRBJ2-3, is SQTIHQWPATLVQPVGSPLSLECTVEGTSNPNLYWYRQAAGRGLQLLFYSVGIGQISSEVPQNLSASRPQDRQFILSSKKLLLSDSGFYLCAWIAGDTQYFGPGTRLTVL.

The rearrangement uses TRBV28 and TRBJ1-5, with 9 positions matching TRBD1. V lost 8 bases and J lost 4; bases outside the gene matches: 6. CDR3 length: 14 amino acids. Germline lookup yields CDR1 MDHEN and CDR2 SYDVKM. The CDR3: CASRGQGENQPQHF. Written as DNA, the CDR3 is TGTGCCAGCCGGGGACAGGGCGAGAATCAGCCCCAGCATTTT.

The chain has TRBV19 and TRBJ1-5, with 8 nucleotides matching TRBD1. V trimming: 9 bases; J trimming: 2 bases; junction bases outside the gene matches: 6. Germline V lookup: CDR1 LNHDA, CDR2 SQIVND (reference sequence). The CDR3 covers 14 residues. CDR3 sequence reads: CARPDRGRNQPQHF. In DNA, the CDR3 is TGTGCCAGGCCCGACAGGGGCCGCAATCAGCCCCAGCATTTT.

The chain carries TRBV4-1 and TRBJ2-2; D unresolved. There are 13 residues in the CDR3. Trimming pared 3 bases from V and 5 bases from J, leaving 7 bases between. The V gene's germline CDR1 is MGHRA and CDR2 YSYEKL. CDR3 loop: CASSHLETGELFF. CDR3 nucleotides: TGCGCCAGCAGCCACCTAGAGACCGGGGAGCTGTTTTTT.

J is TRBJ1-1 and V is TRBV9; TRBD1 agrees at 8 bases. CDR3 length: 13 residues. Unmatched junction bases numbered 4, after V lost 5 bases and J lost 4 bases. Germline CDR1 SGDLS, CDR2 YYNGEE. The CDR3, as DNA: TGTGCCAGCAGGGGGGACAGGCCCACTGAAGCTTTCTTT. This codes for CASRGDRPTEAFF. Full variable domain (missing parts from reference TRBV9 and TRBJ1-1): DSGVTQTPKHLITATGQRVTLRCSPRSGDLSVYWYQQSLDQGLQFLIQYYNGEERAKGNILERFSAQQFPDLHSELNLSSLELGDSALYFCASRGDRPTEAFFGQGTRLTVV.

This chain connects TRBV7-9 to TRBJ2-2; 8 nucleotides agree with TRBD1. Trimming cost V 3 bases and J 6 bases; bases outside gene matches: 6. Germline V gene lookup returns CDR1 SEHNR and CDR2 FQNEAQ (reference sequence). There are 15 residues in the CDR3. The CDR3 region has the DNA TGTGCCAGCAGCTTTGGGACAGGTAACGCCGGGGAGCTGTTTTTT. Translation: CASSFGTGNAGELFF.

The chain uses TRBV5-1 and TRBJ2-2; 7 bases are shared with TRBD2. Germline CDR1 and CDR2: SGHRS and YFSETQ. After removal of 0 bases from V and 4 bases from J, the junction contained 6 bases not matched to a gene. The CDR3 totals 16 residues. The CDR3 spells CASSLVGGSVTGELFF. DNA of the CDR3: TGCGCCAGCAGCTTGGTAGGCGGGAGCGTCACCGGGGAGCTGTTTTTT. The full variable domain, rest sourced from reference TRBV5-1 and TRBJ2-2, is KAGVTQTPRYLIKTRGQQVTLSCSPISGHRSVSWYQQTPGQGLQFLFEYFSETQRNKGNFPGRFSGRQFSNSRSEMNVSTLELGDSALYLCASSLVGGSVTGELFFGEGSRLTVL.

This chain uses TRBV4-1 with TRBJ2-3; 7 bases agree with TRBD2. The CDR3 sequence is 16 residues long. From germline, CDR1 is MGHRA and CDR2 YSYEKL. J lost 1 base, V lost 1 base, and 5 bases had no gene match. The CDR3 nucleotides are TGCGCCAGCAGCCAAGTAGCACGGGAGGGCACAGATACGCAGTATTTT. This encodes CASSQVAREGTDTQYF.

The J gene is TRBJ1-2, the V gene TRBV19; no firm D call. The CDR3 has 14 residues. V gave up 3 bases and J gave up 1 base, with 9 bases separating them. The germline CDR1 and CDR2 sequences are LNHDA and SQIVND (reference sequence). The CDR3 spells CASSIQDFNYGYTF. CDR3 DNA: TGTGCCAGTAGTATTCAGGACTTTAACTATGGCTACACCTTC.

V and J are TRBV19 and TRBJ2-7; D is possibly TRBD1 (6 bases). This CDR3 spans 13 amino acids. Per the germline V gene, CDR1 is LNHDA and CDR2 is SQIVND (reference sequence). Trimming shortened V by 5 bases and J by 4 bases, and 12 bases separated the two germline ends. The CDR3 sequence: CASSPRQVYEQYF. CDR3 DNA: TGTGCCAGTAGTCCTCGACAGGTTTACGAGCAGTACTTC.

The chain recombines TRBV5-1 with TRBJ2-3; D call uncertain. The germline CDR1 and CDR2 sequences are SGHRS and YFSETQ. The CDR3 contains 14 residues. V dropped 1 base and J dropped 6 bases, with 12 bases sitting between them. This CDR3 is CASSLRYLSDTQYF. For the CDR3, the DNA is TGCGCCAGCAGCTTGCGGTATCTTTCGGATACGCAGTATTTT.

The chain carries TRBV27 and TRBJ2-7, with D possibly matching TRBD2 (5 bases). This CDR3 is built from 13 residues. The germline V gene encodes CDR1 MNHEY and CDR2 SMNVEV (reference sequence). Trimming left V 5 bases short and J 3 bases short, with 11 bases between. CDR3 coding DNA: TGTGCCAGCAGTCCCTCTGAGGGCTACGAGCAGTACTTC. Translation gives CASSPSEGYEQYF.

This sequence joins TRBV6-1 and TRBJ2-7; 9 bases are shared with TRBD1. From germline, CDR1 is MNHNS and CDR2 SASEGT. The trim removed 8 bases at V and 5 bases at J, leaving 10 bases unmatched. The length of the CDR3 is 14 residues. The CDR3 DNA sequence: TGTGCCAGCGTTCACGGACAGGGGTACAACGAGCAGTACTTC. This translates into CASVHGQGYNEQYF.

A single count supports this clone. This rearrangement joins TRBV5-1 to TRBJ2-2, with D tentatively TRBD1 (5 bases). Trimming left V 6 bases short and J 0 bases short, with 15 bases between. This CDR3 region has 16 residues. Germline CDR1 and CDR2: SGHRS and YFSETQ. The CDR3 DNA reads as TGCGCCAGCAAGTATCAAGGGGCAGCGAACACCGGGGAGCTGTTTTTT. Encoded protein: CASKYQGAANTGELFF.

The genes are TRBV5-5 and TRBJ1-5; D ambiguous. The V and J ends lost 4 bases and 3 bases respectively, with 20 bases between them. The CDR3 totals 17 residues. Germline values: CDR1 SGHKS, CDR2 YYEKEE (reference sequence). Here the CDR3 reads CASSRDPTGNLNQPQHF. CDR3 nucleotides: TGTGCCAGCAGCAGAGATCCCACCGGGAACCTCAATCAGCCCCAGCATTTT.

The chain employs TRBV6-6 and TRBJ1-2; unclear D gene. V lost 6 bases and J lost 0, with 11 bases in between. Germline V gives CDR1 MNHNY, CDR2 SVGAGI (reference sequence). CDR3 length: 14 amino acids. CDR3 in amino acids: CASSLAGSNYGYTF. The DNA of the CDR3 is TGTGCCAGCAGCCTGGCGGGATCTAACTATGGCTACACCTTC.

V gene TRBV7-9 combines with J gene TRBJ2-1; 8 positions match TRBD1. Germline loops: CDR1 SEHNR, CDR2 FQNEAQ (reference sequence). This CDR3 is 14 amino acids long. The ends lost 5 bases at V and 7 bases at J; junction bases unmatched: 7. CDR3 DNA: TGTGCCAGCAGCCCCAAAAGGACAGGGAATGAGCAGTTCTTC. Its protein product is CASSPKRTGNEQFF. The whole variable domain, filled in from reference TRBV7-9 and TRBJ2-1, reads DTGVSQNPRHKITKRGQNVTFRCDPISEHNRLYWYRQTLGQGPEFLTYFQNEAQLEKSRLLSDRFSAERPKGSFSTLEIQRTEQGDSAMYLCASSPKRTGNEQFFGPGTRLTVL.

The chain has TRBV2 and TRBJ2-2; no reliable D call. V shed 6 bases and J shed 3 bases, with 5 bases lying between them. Germline CDR1 is SNHLY and CDR2 is FYNNEI. The CDR3 has 12 amino acids. CDR3 amino acids: CASRLYTGELFF. The CDR3 nucleotides read TGTGCCAGCAGACTCTACACCGGGGAGCTGTTTTTT.

The gene calls are TRBV28 and TRBJ1-1; 7 bases line up with TRBD1. The junction had 10 bases not matched to a gene; V was cut back by 6 bases and J by 3 bases. The CDR3 extends over 15 amino acids. Germline CDR1 and CDR2: MDHEN and SYDVKM. CDR3 in DNA: TGTGCCAGCAGACGACAGGGCCAAAAACACACTGAAGCTTTCTTT. It yields the protein CASRRQGQKHTEAFF.

This chain joins TRBV30 and TRBJ1-3, with 7 positions matching TRBD1. Germline trimming cut 5 bases from V and 0 bases from J; bases unmatched to any gene: 10. Germline V gene sequence: CDR1 GTSNPN, CDR2 SVGIG (reference sequence). The CDR3 consists of 16 residues. Here the CDR3 reads CAWSPGTVLSGNTIYF. CDR3 bases: TGTGCCTGGTCCCCAGGGACAGTGCTCTCTGGAAACACCATATATTTT. Variable domain in full (rest from reference TRBV30 and TRBJ1-3): SQTIHQWPATLVQPVGSPLSLECTVEGTSNPNLYWYRQAAGRGLQLLFYSVGIGQISSEVPQNLSASRPQDRQFILSSKKLLLSDSGFYLCAWSPGTVLSGNTIYFGEGSWLTVV.

This chain connects TRBV9 to TRBJ2-3; TRBD2 agrees at 9 bases. Germline trimming cut 0 bases from V and 0 bases from J; bases unmatched to any gene: 5. The CDR3 covers 17 residues. Germline values: CDR1 SGDLS, CDR2 YYNGEE. The CDR3 sequence is CASSVVGLAGSTDTQYF. The CDR3 region has the DNA TGTGCCAGCAGCGTAGTGGGCCTAGCGGGGAGCACAGATACGCAGTATTTT.

The chain employs TRBV28 and TRBJ1-4; 9 bases match TRBD1. Unmatched junction bases numbered 4, after V lost 6 bases and J lost 5 bases. The CDR3 sequence is 14 residues long. Germline CDR1 MDHEN, CDR2 SYDVKM. DNA of the CDR3: TGTGCCAGCAGGTCGGGGACAGGGAATGAAAAACTGTTTTTT. Its protein product is CASRSGTGNEKLFF.

This rearrangement joins TRBV4-1 to TRBJ1-5; D is uncertain. The CDR3 runs 16 residues. V dropped 0 bases and J dropped 4 bases, with 13 bases sitting between them. CDR1 and CDR2 from the germline V gene are MGHRA and YSYEKL. CDR3 sequence: CASSQEIGGSNQPQHF. CDR3 coding DNA: TGCGCCAGCAGCCAAGAGATAGGAGGGTCAAATCAGCCCCAGCATTTT.

The CDR3, as DNA: TGTGCCAGCAGCTTAGGGGGGACAGGTGGATGGCCCCAGCATTTT. It codes for CASSLGGTGGWPQHF. V and J are TRBV7-2 and TRBJ1-5, with TRBD1 matching 8 bases. This CDR3 has 15 amino acids. Per germline, CDR1 SGHTA and CDR2 FQGNSA. V trimming: 1 base; J trimming: 9 bases; junction bases outside the gene matches: 8.

The chain links TRBV14 to TRBJ1-2; weak D call: TRBD1 (5 bases). Germline CDR1 and CDR2: SGHDN and FVKESK. The CDR3 runs 17 residues. V was trimmed by 0 bases and J by 1 base, leaving 15 bases between them. CDR3 sequence reads: CASSQDQGAPFNYGYTF. DNA for the CDR3: TGTGCCAGCAGCCAAGATCAAGGGGCCCCTTTTAACTATGGCTACACCTTC.

CDR3 nucleotides: TGTGCCAGCAGCGTAGATTCCGGGACCGGGGAGCTGTTTTTT. Its translation is CASSVDSGTGELFF. The J gene is TRBJ2-2, the V gene TRBV9; D gene unclear. Trimming removed 0 bases from V and 5 bases from J, with 8 bases in between. Per germline, CDR1 SGDLS and CDR2 YYNGEE. CDR3 length: 14 residues.

This sequence joins TRBV6-5 and TRBJ2-5; 8 positions agree with TRBD2. J was trimmed by 4 bases and V by 6 bases; bases with no gene match: 7. The CDR3 covers 14 residues. Per germline, CDR1 MNHEY and CDR2 SVGAGI. The CDR3 DNA reads as TGTGCCAGCAGGAATAGCGGGATAGGAGAGACCCAGTACTTC. Its protein product is CASRNSGIGETQYF.

The chain employs TRBV11-2 and TRBJ1-2; 7 positions agree with TRBD1. After removal of 4 bases from V and 4 bases from J, the junction contained 0 bases not matched to a gene. The germline gives CDR1 SGHAT, CDR2 FQNNGV. This CDR3 is 12 amino acids long. The CDR3 reads CASSSGGYGYTF. The CDR3 nucleotides are TGTGCCAGCAGCTCAGGGGGCTATGGCTACACCTTC.

This rearrangement joins TRBV29-1 to TRBJ2-2; D remains ambiguous. Looked up from germline, CDR1 is SQVTM and CDR2 is ANQGSEA. Between the trimmed V and J ends, which lost 4 bases and 3 bases, there was a span of 12 bases. The length of the CDR3 is 14 residues. CDR3 coding DNA: TGCAGCGTTGTGGTCGAAGCTTACACCGGGGAGCTGTTTTTT. Its protein product is CSVVVEAYTGELFF.